The present entry profiles one T cell receptor (beta chain) with its context. TCRdb's table, derived via immunoSEQ multiplex PCR, lists solely in-frame clones and lacks some. The table has fewer than 80,000 clones, approximately 90% seen once; the top ten hold 4.9%. This sample was taken from a study of resident and recirculating memory T cells in vitiligo. Per germline, CDR1 MDHEN and CDR2 SYDVKM. Germline trimming cut 4 bases from V and 1 base from J; bases unmatched to any gene: 5. The CDR3 extends over 16 amino acids. Patients had to be free of confetti depigmentation, indicating active vitiligo. Patients had received no treatment within the previous three months.

The sequenced sample was blood. This chain joins TRBV28 and TRBJ1-5; 9 positions match TRBD1. The source is a male donor with vitiligo. This CDR3 is CASSSPGTGSNQPQHF. The CDR3 DNA is TGTGCCAGCAGTTCCCCTGGGACAGGGAGCAATCAGCCCCAGCATTTT.